This T cell receptor (delta chain) was recovered during a study of γδ T cells in repeated Plasmodium falciparum infection. In the study overall: Some Malian samples span acute malaria episodes; others come from no-transmission periods. The study, taken as a whole, reports: Compared with Australian children, Malian Vdelta2-negative repertoires seemed more clonal, less diverse, less shared.

Bulk repertoires came from Vgamma9/Vdelta2+ or Vdelta2-negative gammadelta T cells flow-sorted from PBMC. This CDR3 contains 18 residues. V was cut by 6 bases and J by 7 bases, with 30 bases left in between. Looked up from germline, CDR1 is TSWWSYY and CDR2 is QGS. TCRdb reanalysed the multiplex PCR reads via CATT. The sample contains over 90,000 delta-chain clones, less than 1% of which appear only once. Turning to this clone: The antigen remains unidentified. This likely came from a read error, as a far larger clone is one base away. Other DNA sequences in this specimen translate into the identical CDR3.

V gene TRDV1 combines with J gene TRDJ1; D is perhaps TRDD3 (5 bases). Matching the DNA to germline supplied the J gene, which TCRdb does not give. The clonotype originates from a pool of human donors (malaria-infected and uninfected, not separated). Sequenced input: gamma-delta T cells from blood. CDR3 region: CALGDTLTANSKSSKLIF. The CDR3 nucleotides read TGTGCTCTTGGAGATACTCTCACGGCGAACAGTAAATCCAGTAAACTCATCTTT.